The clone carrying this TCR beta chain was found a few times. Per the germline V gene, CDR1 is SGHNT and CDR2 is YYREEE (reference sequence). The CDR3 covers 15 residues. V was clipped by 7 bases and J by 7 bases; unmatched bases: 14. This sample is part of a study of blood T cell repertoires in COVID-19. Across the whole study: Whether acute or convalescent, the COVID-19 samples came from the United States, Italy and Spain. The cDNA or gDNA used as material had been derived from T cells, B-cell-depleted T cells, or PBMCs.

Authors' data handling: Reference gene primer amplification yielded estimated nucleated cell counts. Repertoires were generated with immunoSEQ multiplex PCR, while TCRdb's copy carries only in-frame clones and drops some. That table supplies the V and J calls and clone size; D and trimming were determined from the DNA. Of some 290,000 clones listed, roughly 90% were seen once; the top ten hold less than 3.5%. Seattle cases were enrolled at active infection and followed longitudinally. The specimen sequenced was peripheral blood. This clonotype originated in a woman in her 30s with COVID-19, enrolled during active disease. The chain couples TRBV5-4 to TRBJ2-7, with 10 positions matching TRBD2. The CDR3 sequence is CASSSRLAGAGEQYF. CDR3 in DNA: TGTGCCAGCTCCTCAAGGCTAGCGGGAGCTGGGGAGCAGTACTTC.